One and the same sample provided the 29 T cell receptor beta chains below, sequenced in a study of blood T cell repertoires in COVID-19. Using immunoSEQ multiplex PCR, the repertoire was profiled, and TCRdb retains in-frame clones only, with some absent. The repertoire holds 200,000 to 250,000 clones, with less than 90% as singletons. The sample comprised PBMCs or T cells enriched from blood (not recorded which). The receptors were gathered from a woman aged 25 to 39 who had recovered from COVID-19.

This clone was detected once. This chain links TRBV7-9 with TRBJ2-2; TRBD2 aligns across 11 bases. The length of the CDR3 is 16 residues. The ends lost 3 bases at V and 2 bases at J; junction bases unmatched: 2. The germline CDR1 and CDR2 sequences are SEHNR and FQNEAQ (reference sequence). CDR3 loop: CASSFSGGANTGELFF. The DNA of the CDR3 is TGTGCCAGCAGCTTTAGCGGGGGGGCCAACACCGGGGAGCTGTTTTTT.

This chain links TRBV6-5 with TRBJ1-2; TRBD1 matches 9 bases. Germline CDR1 and CDR2: MNHEY and SVGAGI. The CDR3 totals 16 residues. J lost 4 bases, V lost 0 bases, and 6 bases had no gene match. The CDR3 nucleotides are TGTGCCAGCAGTTACTCAGGGACAGGGAGAGCCTATGGCTACACCTTC. Protein: CASSYSGTGRAYGYTF.

This clone was detected only a few times. The V and J genes are TRBV7-2 and TRBJ1-2, with 7 bases aligning to TRBD1. The CDR3 covers 14 residues. Unmatched junction bases numbered 3, after V lost 5 bases and J lost 0 bases. The germline V gene encodes CDR1 SGHTA and CDR2 FQGNSA. The CDR3 nucleotides read TGTGCCAGCAGCCCGGACAGGCCTAACTATGGCTACACCTTC. Protein sequence: CASSPDRPNYGYTF.

The genes are TRBV7-3 and TRBJ2-1, with 7 nucleotides matching TRBD2. CDR3 size: 16 residues. V dropped 2 bases and J dropped 4; count of bases not matched to a gene: 8. Per germline, CDR1 SGHTA and CDR2 FQGTGA. The DNA for the CDR3 is TGTGCCAGCAGCTTACACGGGTCTAGCGGATACAATGAGCAGTTCTTC. It translates to CASSLHGSSGYNEQFF.

The chain recombines TRBV27 with TRBJ2-7; D may be TRBD2 (6 bases). Trimming removed 4 bases at V and 4 bases at J, with 17 bases between. The CDR3 is made up of 15 amino acids. Germline V gene lookup returns CDR1 MNHEY and CDR2 SMNVEV (reference sequence). CDR3 amino acids: CASSYGTPISYEQYF. CDR3 in DNA: TGTGCCAGCAGTTACGGGACTCCCATCTCTTACGAGCAGTACTTC.

The chain is built from TRBV4-2 and TRBJ2-1, with 9 bases fitting TRBD2. The length of the CDR3 is 21 residues. Germline assignment: CDR1 LGHNA and CDR2 YNFKEQ. J was trimmed by 3 bases and V by 2 bases; bases with no gene match: 20. CDR3 nucleotide sequence: TGTGCCAGCAGCCAACTAAGCTGGCCTTCGTTAGCGGGGGATCGCTACAATGAGCAGTTCTTC. It codes for CASSQLSWPSLAGDRYNEQFF.

This clone was recorded once. This chain connects TRBV6-2 or TRBV6-3 to TRBJ1-5; 9 nucleotides align to TRBD1. Germline CDR1 reads MNHEY; CDR2 reads SVGEGT. The junction had 7 bases not matched to a gene; V was cut back by 2 bases and J by 2 bases. The CDR3 is 17 amino acids. The CDR3 DNA follows: TGTGCCAGCAGTTACGACGGGACAGGGAATCGCAATCAGCCCCAGCATTTT. Translation gives CASSYDGTGNRNQPQHF.

The chain joins TRBV19 to TRBJ1-3; weak D call: TRBD1 (5 bases). Trimming took off 2 bases at V and 2 bases at J, with 16 bases between the two ends. CDR1 is LNHDA and CDR2 is SQIVND in the germline V gene (reference sequence). The CDR3 contains 17 residues. The CDR3 loop reads CASSILLAGPTGNTIYF. CDR3 coding DNA: TGTGCCAGTAGTATACTTCTAGCGGGACCTACTGGAAACACCATATATTTT.

This chain joins TRBV6-2 or TRBV6-3 and TRBJ2-3, with 8 bases matching TRBD2. The CDR3 runs 15 residues. The germline V gene encodes CDR1 MNHEY and CDR2 SVGEGT. The J segment lost 3 bases and the V segment lost 3 bases, leaving 5 bases of the junction unmatched. The CDR3 nucleotides are TGTGCCAGCAGTTATGGCGGGGGGCAAACAGATACGCAGTATTTT. This gives the protein CASSYGGGQTDTQYF.

The rearrangement uses TRBV11-1 and TRBJ2-7; D might be TRBD1 (5 bases). This CDR3 spans 12 amino acids. V was pared by 5 bases and J by 3 bases, with 8 bases between. Per the germline V gene, CDR1 is SGHAT and CDR2 is FQDESV (reference sequence). CDR3 in DNA: TGTGCCAGCAGCCACGACAGCTACGAGCAGTACTTC. It is translated as CASSHDSYEQYF.

The rearrangement uses TRBV15 and TRBJ1-5; D uncertain. Germline V gives CDR1 LNHNV, CDR2 YYDKDF (reference sequence). The V end lost 6 bases, the J end lost 4 bases, and 7 bases lay between the germline ends. The CDR3 has 12 residues. The CDR3 DNA sequence: TGTGCCACCAGGTATTCTAATCAGCCCCAGCATTTT. Protein: CATRYSNQPQHF.

J is TRBJ2-7 and V is TRBV19, with a tentative D call TRBD2 (7 bases). The V gene's germline CDR1 is LNHDA and CDR2 SQIVND (reference sequence). The ends were cut back, 5 bases at V and 2 bases at J, with 10 bases in the middle. The length of the CDR3 is 13 residues. CDR3 amino acids: CASSFGGPYEQYF. CDR3 coding DNA: TGTGCCAGTAGTTTCGGGGGGCCCTACGAGCAGTACTTC.

The J gene is TRBJ1-3, the V gene TRBV19; D call uncertain. CDR1 and CDR2 from the germline V gene are LNHDA and SQIVND (reference sequence). The V and J ends lost 7 bases and 4 bases respectively, with 11 bases between them. This CDR3 is 13 amino acids long. CDR3 nucleotides: TGTGCCAGTAAAGCCGGGAAGGGAAACACCATATATTTT. Translating it yields CASKAGKGNTIYF.

In its sample, this clone was seen a few times. The chain carries TRBV19 and TRBJ1-6; 7 nucleotides line up with TRBD1. Per the germline V gene, CDR1 is LNHDA and CDR2 is SQIVND (reference sequence). V trimming: 6 bases; J trimming: 6 bases; junction bases outside the gene matches: 8. The CDR3 loop spans 15 amino acids. For the CDR3, the DNA is TGTGCCAGTAGCGCGGACAGGAGAATTAATTCACCCCTCCACTTT. This encodes CASSADRRINSPLHF. Complete variable domain (other parts from reference TRBV19 and TRBJ1-6): DGGITQSPKYLFRKEGQNVTLSCEQNLNHDAMYWYRQDPGQGLRLIYYSQIVNDFQKGDIAEGYSVSREKKESFPLTVTSAQKNPTAFYLCASSADRRINSPLHFGNGTRLTVT.

This clone was counted between two and nine times. The chain couples TRBV6-5 to TRBJ2-7; TRBD1 agrees at 7 bases. The ends lost 4 bases at V and 5 bases at J; junction bases unmatched: 5. Germline assignment: CDR1 MNHEY and CDR2 SVGAGI. This CDR3 has 13 amino acids. DNA for the CDR3: TGTGCCAGCAGTTGGCGACAGGGTAACGAGCAGTACTTC. The encoded protein is CASSWRQGNEQYF.

This chain connects TRBV4-2 to TRBJ2-2; 8 bases match TRBD1. With V trimmed by 1 base and J by 7 bases, 5 bases remained unmatched. CDR3 length: 15 residues. The V gene's germline CDR1 is LGHNA and CDR2 YNFKEQ. The CDR3 loop reads CASSQGQGRIGELFF. CDR3 sequence (DNA): TGTGCCAGCAGCCAAGGACAGGGGAGGATCGGGGAGCTGTTTTTT.

The chain carries TRBV19 and TRBJ1-5; D is unclear. This CDR3 has 13 residues. Trimming cost V 6 bases and J 0 bases, with 6 bases left between them. CDR1 LNHDA and CDR2 SQIVND come from the germline V gene (reference sequence). The CDR3 sequence: CASRSNSNQPQHF. DNA for the CDR3: TGTGCCAGTAGATCTAATAGCAATCAGCCCCAGCATTTT.

A single count supports this clone. The gene calls are TRBV10-3 and TRBJ1-4; D not resolved. CDR3 length: 14 amino acids. With 5 bases removed from V and 3 bases from J, the gap between germline ends came to 10 bases. Per germline, CDR1 ENHRY and CDR2 SYGVKD. The CDR3 DNA follows: TGTGCCATCAGTCGGACTGGAGCTAATGAAAAACTGTTTTTT. It codes for CAISRTGANEKLFF.

V and J are TRBV3-1 (or the pseudogene TRBV3-2) and TRBJ1-6; the match to TRBD1 covers 12 bases. This CDR3 region has 15 residues. The J segment lost 7 bases and the V segment lost 4 bases, leaving 2 bases of the junction unmatched. Germline-derived CDR1 and CDR2 are LGHDT and YNNKEL (reference sequence). The CDR3 loop is CASSPGTGGNSPLHF. DNA of the CDR3: TGTGCCAGCAGCCCTGGGACAGGGGGCAATTCACCCCTCCACTTT.

This chain joins TRBV4-3 and TRBJ2-1, with TRBD2 matching 8 bases. CDR1 LGHNA and CDR2 YSLEER come from the germline V gene. This CDR3 has 15 residues. The ends lost 1 base at V and 8 bases at J; junction bases unmatched: 7. CDR3 in amino acids: CASSQVYGGAYEQFF. The CDR3 DNA reads TGCGCCAGCAGCCAAGTTTACGGGGGGGCTTATGAGCAGTTCTTC.

This sequence joins TRBV27 and TRBJ1-2; TRBD1 aligns across 8 bases. Germline CDR1 is MNHEY and CDR2 is SMNVEV (reference sequence). The CDR3 totals 12 residues. The CDR3 DNA follows: TGTGCTCTGGACAGGGCCTCAAAGGGCTACACCTTC. It yields the protein CALDRASKGYTF.

This chain connects TRBV25-1 to TRBJ1-3; 7 bases are shared with TRBD1. Germline V lookup: CDR1 MGHDK, CDR2 SYGVNS. The CDR3 extends over 15 amino acids. V shed 3 bases, J shed 0 bases, and the junction held 2 bases outside the gene matches. This CDR3 reads CASSDWDSSGNTIYF. The CDR3 coding sequence is TGTGCCAGCAGTGACTGGGACAGCTCTGGAAACACCATATATTTT.

The chain joins TRBV3-1 (or the pseudogene TRBV3-2) to TRBJ2-7; 10 bases match TRBD2. Trimming took 0 bases from V and 7 from J; bases not matched to a gene: 12. The V gene's germline CDR1 is LGHDT and CDR2 YNNKEL (reference sequence). This CDR3 has 17 residues. This CDR3 is CASSQDEAGGLFEEQYF. DNA of the CDR3: TGTGCCAGCAGCCAAGACGAAGCGGGGGGGCTTTTCGAGGAGCAGTACTTC.

The chain links TRBV6-6 to TRBJ2-7; tentative D call: TRBD1 (6 bases). The CDR3 consists of 13 residues. In germline, CDR1 is MNHNY, CDR2 SVGAGI (reference sequence). V shed 2 bases and J shed 5 bases, with 10 bases lying between them. CDR3 region: CASSYGRGHEQYF. CDR3 sequence (DNA): TGTGCCAGCAGTTACGGCAGGGGCCACGAGCAGTACTTC.

The rearrangement links TRBV5-6 to TRBJ2-7; possibly TRBD1 for D (6 bases). From germline, CDR1 is SGHDT and CDR2 YYEEEE. The CDR3 length is 14 residues. The ends were cut back, 4 bases at V and 6 bases at J, with 17 bases in the middle. The CDR3 sequence is CASSTGQIFSEQYF. CDR3 DNA: TGTGCCAGCAGCACGGGACAAATTTTTTCCGAGCAGTACTTC.

V gene TRBV4-1 combines with J gene TRBJ1-1; no definite D call. Germline loops: CDR1 MGHRA, CDR2 YSYEKL. This CDR3 is 13 amino acids long. Trimming took off 0 bases at V and 8 bases at J, with 10 bases between the two ends. This CDR3 reads CASSQDEGTEAFF. Written as DNA, the CDR3 is TGCGCCAGCAGCCAAGATGAGGGTACCGAAGCTTTCTTT.

The V and J genes are TRBV5-6 and TRBJ1-5; 8 positions agree with TRBD1. Germline CDR1 SGHDT, CDR2 YYEEEE. The CDR3 is made up of 15 amino acids. V lost 3 bases to trimming and J lost 11 bases; unmatched junction nucleotides: 13. CDR3 protein: CASSSTGEARGSQHF. CDR3 sequence (DNA): TGTGCCAGCAGCTCGACAGGGGAGGCTAGAGGATCCCAGCATTTT. Full variable domain (remainder filled in from reference TRBV5-6 and TRBJ1-5): DAGVTQSPTHLIKTRGQQVTLRCSPKSGHDTVSWYQQALGQGPQFIFQYYEEEERQRGNFPDRFSGHQFPNYSSELNVNALLLGDSALYLCASSSTGEARGSQHFGDGTRLSIL.

J is TRBJ2-1 and V is TRBV4-3; 8 bases agree with TRBD2. V shed 5 bases and J 10 bases; nucleotides not matched to a gene: 19. Per the germline V gene, CDR1 is LGHNA and CDR2 is YSLEER. This CDR3 has 17 amino acids. CDR3 DNA: TGCGCCAGCAGCGGGGGAGGTCGGGGGGGCTCGTTTCGAGAGCAGTTCTTC. Translated, it gives CASSGGGRGGSFREQFF.

The V and J genes are TRBV3-1 (or the pseudogene TRBV3-2) and TRBJ1-1; a weak D match, TRBD1 (5 bases). The CDR3 extends over 14 amino acids. CDR1 is LGHDT and CDR2 is YNNKEL in the germline V gene (reference sequence). With 0 bases removed from V and 1 base from J, the gap between germline ends came to 6 bases. The DNA of the CDR3 is TGTGCCAGCAGCCAAGACAGGGCGAACACTGAAGCTTTCTTT. It specifies CASSQDRANTEAFF.